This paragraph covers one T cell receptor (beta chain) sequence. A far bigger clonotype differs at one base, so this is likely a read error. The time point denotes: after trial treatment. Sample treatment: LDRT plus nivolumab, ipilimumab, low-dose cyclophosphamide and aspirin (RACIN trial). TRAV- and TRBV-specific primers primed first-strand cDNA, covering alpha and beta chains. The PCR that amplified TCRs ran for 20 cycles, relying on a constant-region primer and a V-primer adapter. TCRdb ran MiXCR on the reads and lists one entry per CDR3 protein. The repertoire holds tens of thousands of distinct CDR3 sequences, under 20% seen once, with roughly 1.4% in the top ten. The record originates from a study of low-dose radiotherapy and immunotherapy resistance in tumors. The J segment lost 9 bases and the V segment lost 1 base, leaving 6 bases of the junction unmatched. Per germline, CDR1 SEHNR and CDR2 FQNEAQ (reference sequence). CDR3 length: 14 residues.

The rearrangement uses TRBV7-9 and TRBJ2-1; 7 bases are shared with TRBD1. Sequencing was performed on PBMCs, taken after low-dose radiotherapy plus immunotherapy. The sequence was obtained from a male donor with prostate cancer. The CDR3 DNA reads TGTGCCAGCAGCTTAGACAGGGGACCCATTGAGCAGTTCTTC. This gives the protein CASSLDRGPIEQFF.